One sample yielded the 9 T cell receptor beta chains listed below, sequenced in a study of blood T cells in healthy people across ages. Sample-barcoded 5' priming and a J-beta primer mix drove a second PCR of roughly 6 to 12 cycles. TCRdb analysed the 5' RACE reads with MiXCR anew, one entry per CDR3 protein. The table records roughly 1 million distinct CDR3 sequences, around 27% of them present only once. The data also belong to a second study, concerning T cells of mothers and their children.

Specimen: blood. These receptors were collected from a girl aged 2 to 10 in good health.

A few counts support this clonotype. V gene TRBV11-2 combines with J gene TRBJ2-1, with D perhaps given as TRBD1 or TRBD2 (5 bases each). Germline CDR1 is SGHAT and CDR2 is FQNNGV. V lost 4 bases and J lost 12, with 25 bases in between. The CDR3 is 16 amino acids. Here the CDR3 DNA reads TGTGCCAGCAGCTATGGGGGATCCAACGAATGGGGCGGGCAGTTCTTC. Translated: CASSYGGSNEWGGQFF.

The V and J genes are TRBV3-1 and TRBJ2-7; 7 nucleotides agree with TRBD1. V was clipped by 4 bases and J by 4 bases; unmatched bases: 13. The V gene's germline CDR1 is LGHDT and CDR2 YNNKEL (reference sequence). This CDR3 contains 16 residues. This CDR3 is CASSPPHGTVTYEQYF. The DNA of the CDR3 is TGTGCCAGCAGCCCCCCTCATGGGACAGTAACATACGAGCAGTACTTC.

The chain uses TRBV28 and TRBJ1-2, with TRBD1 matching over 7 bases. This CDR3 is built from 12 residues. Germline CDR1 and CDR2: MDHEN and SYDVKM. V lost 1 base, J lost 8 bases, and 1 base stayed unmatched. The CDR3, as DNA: TGTGCCAGCAGTTTATCGACAGGGGGCTACACCTTC. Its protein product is CASSLSTGGYTF.

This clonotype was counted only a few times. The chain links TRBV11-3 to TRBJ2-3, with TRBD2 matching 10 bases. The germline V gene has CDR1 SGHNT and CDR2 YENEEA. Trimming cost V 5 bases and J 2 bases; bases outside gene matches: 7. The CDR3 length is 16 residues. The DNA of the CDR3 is TGTGCCAGCAGCCTAGGACTAGCGGCGTACACAGATACGCAGTATTTT. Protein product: CASSLGLAAYTDTQYF. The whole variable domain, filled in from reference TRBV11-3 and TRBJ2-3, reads EAGVVQSPRYKIIEKKQPVAFWCNPISGHNTLYWYLQNLGQGPELLIRYENEEAVDDSQLPKDRFSAERLKGVDSTLKIQPAELGDSAVYLCASSLGLAAYTDTQYFGPGTRLTVL.

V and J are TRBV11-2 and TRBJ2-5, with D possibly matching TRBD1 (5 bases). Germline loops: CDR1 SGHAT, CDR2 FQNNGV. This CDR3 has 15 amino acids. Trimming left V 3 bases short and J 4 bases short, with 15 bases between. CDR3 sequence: CASSLDSSGPETQYF. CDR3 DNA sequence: TGTGCCAGCAGCTTGGATTCGTCAGGGCCAGAGACCCAGTACTTC.

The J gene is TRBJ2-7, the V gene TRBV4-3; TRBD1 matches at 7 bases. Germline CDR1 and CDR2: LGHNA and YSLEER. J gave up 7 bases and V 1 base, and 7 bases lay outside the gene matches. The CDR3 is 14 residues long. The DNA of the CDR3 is TGCGCCAGCAGCCAAGTCCAGGGGGTGGAGGAGCAGTACTTC. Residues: CASSQVQGVEEQYF.

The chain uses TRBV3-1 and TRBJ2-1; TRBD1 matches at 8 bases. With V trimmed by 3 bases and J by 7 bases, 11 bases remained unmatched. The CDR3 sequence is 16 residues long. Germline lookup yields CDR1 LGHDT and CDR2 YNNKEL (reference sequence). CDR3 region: CASSQHPGQGVNEQFF. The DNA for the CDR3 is TGTGCCAGCAGCCAGCACCCCGGACAGGGTGTAAATGAGCAGTTCTTC.

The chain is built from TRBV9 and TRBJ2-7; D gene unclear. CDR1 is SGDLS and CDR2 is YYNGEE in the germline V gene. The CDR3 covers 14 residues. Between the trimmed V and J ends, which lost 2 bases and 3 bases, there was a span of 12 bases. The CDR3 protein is CASSVAGTRYEQYF. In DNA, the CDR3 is TGTGCCAGCAGCGTGGCTGGAACTCGCTACGAGCAGTACTTC.

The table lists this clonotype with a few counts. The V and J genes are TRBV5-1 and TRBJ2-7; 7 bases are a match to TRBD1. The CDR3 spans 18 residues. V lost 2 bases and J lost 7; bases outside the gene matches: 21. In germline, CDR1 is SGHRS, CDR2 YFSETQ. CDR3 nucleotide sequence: TGCGCCAGCAGCTTATTTTGGGAACCTAGGACAGGCGCCAGGGAGCAGTACTTC. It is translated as CASSLFWEPRTGAREQYF.